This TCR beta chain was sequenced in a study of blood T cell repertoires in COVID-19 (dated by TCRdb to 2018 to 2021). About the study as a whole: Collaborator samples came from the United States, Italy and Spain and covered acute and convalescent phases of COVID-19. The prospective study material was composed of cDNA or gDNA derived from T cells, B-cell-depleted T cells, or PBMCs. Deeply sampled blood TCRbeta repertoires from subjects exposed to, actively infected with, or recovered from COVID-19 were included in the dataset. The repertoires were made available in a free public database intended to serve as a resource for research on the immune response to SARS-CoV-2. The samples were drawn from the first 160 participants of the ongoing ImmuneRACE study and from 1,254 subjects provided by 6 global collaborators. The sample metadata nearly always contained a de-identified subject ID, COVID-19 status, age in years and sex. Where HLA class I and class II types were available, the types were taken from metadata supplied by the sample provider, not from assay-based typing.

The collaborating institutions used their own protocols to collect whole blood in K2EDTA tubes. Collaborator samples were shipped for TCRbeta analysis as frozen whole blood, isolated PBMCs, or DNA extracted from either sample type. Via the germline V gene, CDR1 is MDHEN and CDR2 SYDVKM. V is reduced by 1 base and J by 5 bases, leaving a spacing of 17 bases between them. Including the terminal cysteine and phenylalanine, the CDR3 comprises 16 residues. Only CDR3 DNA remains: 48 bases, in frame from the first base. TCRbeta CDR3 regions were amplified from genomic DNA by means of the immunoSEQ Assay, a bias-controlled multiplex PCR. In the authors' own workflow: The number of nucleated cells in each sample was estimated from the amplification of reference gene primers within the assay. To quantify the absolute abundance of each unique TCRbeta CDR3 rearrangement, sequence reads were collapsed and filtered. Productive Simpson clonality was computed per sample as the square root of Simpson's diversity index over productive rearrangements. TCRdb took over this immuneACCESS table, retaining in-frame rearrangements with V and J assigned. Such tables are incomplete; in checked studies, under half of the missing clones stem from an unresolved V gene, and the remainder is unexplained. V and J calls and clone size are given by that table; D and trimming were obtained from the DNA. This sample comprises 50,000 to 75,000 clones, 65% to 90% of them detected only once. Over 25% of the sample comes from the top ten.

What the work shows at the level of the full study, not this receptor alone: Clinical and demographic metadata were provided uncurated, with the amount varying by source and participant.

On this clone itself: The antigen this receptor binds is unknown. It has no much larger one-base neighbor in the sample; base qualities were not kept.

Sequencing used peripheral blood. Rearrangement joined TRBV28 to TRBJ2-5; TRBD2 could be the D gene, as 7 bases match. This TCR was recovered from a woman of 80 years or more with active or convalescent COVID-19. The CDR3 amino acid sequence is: CASSLFSGGRGETQYF. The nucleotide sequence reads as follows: TGTGCCAGCAGTTTATTTTCGGGGGGCCGTGGGGAGACCCAGTACTTC.